These 22 T cell receptor beta chains share one sample of origin, sequenced in a study of cytomegalovirus exposure and HLA in healthy donors. This table comes from immunoSEQ multiplex PCR, and its TCRdb copy is limited to in-frame clones, with some not included. The table shows approximately 160,000 clones, with 65% to 90% occurring only once. The sample taken for sequencing was PBMCs. The origin of the receptors is a woman under 30 in good health and CMV-seronegative.

A single count supports this clone. This chain joins TRBV30 and TRBJ1-6, with 9 bases aligning to TRBD1. The CDR3 runs 14 residues. Trimming at V came to 4 bases and at J to 9 bases, leaving 7 bases not matched to a gene. Germline CDR1 reads GTSNPN; CDR2 reads SVGIG (reference sequence). The CDR3 DNA reads TGTGCCTGGATTCCTCCGGGACAGGGTTCACCCCTCCACTTT. Its translation: CAWIPPGQGSPLHF.

The chain uses TRBV7-8 and TRBJ1-5; D not certain. Germline V lookup: CDR1 SGHVS, CDR2 FQNEAQ. The CDR3 spans 13 residues. Trimming shortened V by 5 bases and J by 3 bases, and 8 bases separated the two germline ends. CDR3 in DNA: TGTGCCAGCAGCGAGCGGAACAATCAGCCCCAGCATTTT. This sequence encodes CASSERNNQPQHF.

The gene calls are TRBV6-5 and TRBJ1-2; the D gene is possibly TRBD1 (6 bases). Trimming cost V 8 bases and J 4 bases, with 20 bases left between them. Germline-derived CDR1 and CDR2 are MNHEY and SVGAGI. The CDR3 totals 15 residues. In nucleotides, the CDR3 is TGTGCCAGCCGGCAAGACATCGGGACATCCTATGGCTACACCTTC. Its protein is CASRQDIGTSYGYTF.

The chain carries TRBV5-4 and TRBJ1-2, with a weak D call TRBD1 (5 bases). The CDR3 contains 15 residues. Germline CDR1 SGHNT, CDR2 YYREEE (reference sequence). V was trimmed by 0 bases and J by 6 bases, leaving 15 bases between them. CDR3 region: CASSLARKGSDGYTF. CDR3 coding DNA: TGTGCCAGCAGCTTGGCTCGGAAGGGGTCGGATGGCTACACCTTC.

This rearrangement joins TRBV5-1 to TRBJ1-3; D uncertain. This CDR3 spans 16 amino acids. Trimming stripped 4 bases from V and 0 bases from J, with 14 bases between. Germline V gene sequence: CDR1 SGHRS, CDR2 YFSETQ. CDR3 sequence: CASSPPPGNSGNTIYF. CDR3 DNA sequence: TGCGCCAGCAGCCCGCCCCCGGGAAACTCTGGAAACACCATATATTTT.

V gene TRBV6-6 combines with J gene TRBJ1-3; D not resolved. This CDR3 has 14 residues. CDR1 and CDR2 from the germline V gene are MNHNY and SVGAGI (reference sequence). The ends were cut back, 0 bases at V and 2 bases at J, with 5 bases in the middle. The DNA of the CDR3 is TGTGCCAGCAGTTACTCGGGCCCTGGAAACACCATATATTTT. It is translated as CASSYSGPGNTIYF.

This clone was seen a single time. This sequence joins TRBV2 and TRBJ1-2; D is unclear. CDR1 is SNHLY, CDR2 FYNNEI, per germline. The ends were cut back, 5 bases at V and 8 bases at J, with 18 bases in the middle. This CDR3 has 14 amino acids. CDR3 protein: CASSRPGSWEGYTF. CDR3 nucleotide sequence: TGTGCCAGCAGTCGTCCGGGATCCTGGGAAGGCTACACCTTC.

This chain links TRBV7-2 with TRBJ2-7, with 7 bases that match TRBD2. The CDR3 is 14 amino acids. The germline gives CDR1 SGHTA, CDR2 FQGNSA. After removal of 6 bases from V and 5 bases from J, the junction contained 10 bases not matched to a gene. CDR3 sequence reads: CASSSGLVHNEQYF. CDR3 in DNA: TGTGCCAGCAGTTCCGGACTAGTACACAACGAGCAGTACTTC. The variable domain in full, with the rest retrieved from reference TRBV7-2 and TRBJ2-7, is GAGVSQSPSNKVTEKGKDVELRCDPISGHTALYWYRQSLGQGLEFLIYFQGNSAPDKSGLPSDRFSAERTGGSVSTLTIQRTQQEDSAVYLCASSSGLVHNEQYFGPGTRLTVT.

Notes on this clone: This sample also contains other DNA sequences that code for the same CDR3. The CDR3 DNA reads as TGTGCCAGCAGTGAAGTCCGGACTTACGAGCAGTACTTC. Its protein product is CASSEVRTYEQYF. This chain joins TRBV6-1 and TRBJ2-7; TRBD2 is a possible D gene (5 bases). The CDR3 has 13 residues. Germline V CDR1 and CDR2: MNHNS, SASEGT. With 1 base removed from V and 4 bases from J, the gap between germline ends came to 8 bases.

Concerning this clone itself: An end of the junction does not agree with germline; a read error may underlie this. V gene TRBV11-2 combines with J gene TRBJ2-7; 7 bases map to TRBD1. The CDR3 spans 16 residues. Germline V gene data show CDR1 as SGHAT and CDR2 as FQNNGV. In nucleotides, the CDR3 is TGTGCCAGCAGCTTAGTAGGGACAGCCCACGGGGTTAACCCCGACTTC. Translating gives CASSLVGTAHGVNPDF.

About this clone: The sample carries other DNA sequences with the same CDR3. This chain links TRBV11-3 with TRBJ2-3; D not resolved. The CDR3 length is 14 residues. CDR1 is SGHNT, CDR2 YENEEA, per germline. The V and J ends lost 1 base and 0 bases respectively, with 5 bases between them. CDR3 protein: CASSLGRSTDTQYF. As DNA, the CDR3 is TGTGCCAGCAGCTTAGGGCGGAGCACAGATACGCAGTATTTT.

This chain connects TRBV5-1 to TRBJ1-5, with D perhaps TRBD1 (6 bases). This CDR3 is 14 amino acids long. V was cut by 0 bases and J by 7 bases, with 11 bases left in between. Germline V CDR1 and CDR2: SGHRS, YFSETQ. Here the CDR3 reads CASSLEQGGQPQHF. CDR3 DNA: TGCGCCAGCAGCTTGGAACAGGGTGGCCAGCCCCAGCATTTT.

The chain uses TRBV4-3 and TRBJ1-5, with TRBD1 matching 7 bases. This CDR3 is 15 amino acids long. V trimming: 1 base; J trimming: 4 bases; junction bases outside the gene matches: 4. CDR1 is LGHNA and CDR2 is YSLEER in the germline V gene. DNA for the CDR3: TGCGCCAGCAGCCAAGCTGACAGGGCGAATCAGCCCCAGCATTTT. It yields the protein CASSQADRANQPQHF.

This clone was counted only a few times. This CDR3 reads CASGTPGGRTLTLHF. The CDR3 DNA reads TGTGCCAGCGGTACCCCGGGGGGGCGGACGCTCACCCTCCACTTT. The chain links TRBV5-8 to TRBJ1-6; a weak D match, TRBD1 (6 bases). Germline CDR1 SGHTS, CDR2 YDEGEE. V lost 7 bases, J lost 14 bases, and 25 bases lay in between. The CDR3 length is 15 residues.

The chain combines TRBV10-3 with TRBJ1-1; weak D call: TRBD1 (5 bases). Germline lookup yields CDR1 ENHRY and CDR2 SYGVKD. The CDR3 contains 13 residues. Between the trimmed V and J ends, which lost 3 bases and 5 bases, there was a span of 10 bases. Here the CDR3 reads CAISDRGGTEAFF. The CDR3 region has the DNA TGTGCCATCAGTGATCGCGGGGGAACTGAAGCTTTCTTT.

This clone has just a few counts. The V call is TRBV19, the J call TRBJ2-7; D is perhaps TRBD1 (5 bases). This CDR3 spans 13 amino acids. Trimming shortened V by 4 bases and J by 5 bases, and 12 bases separated the two germline ends. Germline V gene data show CDR1 as LNHDA and CDR2 as SQIVND (reference sequence). CDR3 in DNA: TGTGCCAGTAGTACTACAGTACAGGACGAGCAGTACTTC. Its protein product is CASSTTVQDEQYF.

The chain couples TRBV2 to TRBJ2-1; D uncertain. Germline lookup yields CDR1 SNHLY and CDR2 FYNNEI. Trimming pared 8 bases from V and 4 bases from J, leaving 12 bases between. The CDR3 runs 13 residues. CDR3 nucleotides: TGTGCCAGCCGGAGTTCAAATTACAATGAGCAGTTCTTC. It encodes CASRSSNYNEQFF.

The chain couples TRBV4-1 to TRBJ2-4, with 7 bases that match TRBD1. Per the germline V gene, CDR1 is MGHRA and CDR2 is YSYEKL. The ends lost 3 bases at V and 8 bases at J; junction bases unmatched: 7. There are 14 residues in the CDR3. CDR3: CASSHPRDRDIQYF. The CDR3 coding sequence is TGCGCCAGCAGCCACCCAAGGGACAGAGACATTCAGTACTTC.

The sample holds one count of this clone. The chain recombines TRBV5-1 with TRBJ1-4; tentatively, D is TRBD1 (6 bases). Germline V gene data show CDR1 as SGHRS and CDR2 as YFSETQ. The CDR3 length is 15 residues. Trimming stripped 4 bases from V and 0 bases from J, with 10 bases between. CDR3 DNA: TGCGCCAGCAGCGTCTGGACAGCAACTAATGAAAAACTGTTTTTT. Encoded protein: CASSVWTATNEKLFF.

V and J are TRBV5-1 and TRBJ2-6; D remains unclear. V lost 2 bases and J lost 0, with 6 bases in between. Per the germline V gene, CDR1 is SGHRS and CDR2 is YFSETQ. The CDR3 spans 15 residues. The CDR3 is CASSFTSSGANVLTF. The CDR3 DNA reads as TGCGCCAGCAGCTTCACTTCCTCTGGGGCCAACGTCCTGACTTTC.

The chain has TRBV9 and TRBJ1-1, with TRBD1 as a possible D gene (5 bases). The CDR3 spans 13 residues. Trimming pared 6 bases from V and 8 bases from J, leaving 17 bases between. The germline V gene has CDR1 SGDLS and CDR2 YYNGEE. CDR3 nucleotide sequence: TGTGCCAGCACGCGATGGGGGGAGACGGAAGCTTTCTTT. It specifies CASTRWGETEAFF.

This chain uses TRBV9 with TRBJ2-7, with 10 bases lining up with TRBD1. The CDR3 loop spans 15 amino acids. Unmatched junction bases numbered 4, after V lost 2 bases and J lost 2 bases. Germline-derived CDR1 and CDR2 are SGDLS and YYNGEE. The CDR3 DNA reads as TGTGCCAGCAGCGTCGGGACAGGGGCAGCCTACGAGCAGTACTTC. This encodes CASSVGTGAAYEQYF. The full variable domain, its missing parts supplied by reference TRBV9 and TRBJ2-7, is DSGVTQTPKHLITATGQRVTLRCSPRSGDLSVYWYQQSLDQGLQFLIQYYNGEERAKGNILERFSAQQFPDLHSELNLSSLELGDSALYFCASSVGTGAAYEQYFGPGTRLTVT.